This TCR beta chain was documented in a study of shared clonotypes between healthy human individuals. Across the whole study: Each donor's CD4 naive and CD4 memory cells filled three plates apiece, CD8 naive two, and CD8 memory one.

This table comes from immunoSEQ multiplex PCR, and its TCRdb copy is limited to in-frame clones, with some not included. This repertoire shows hundreds of thousands of clones, 97% found once; its top ten account for 0.045% to 0.06%. Overall study results and limits: The small donor group covered limited genetic and exposure diversity.

As regards this clone: Its matching antigen is unknown.

CD4+ cells yielded CD45RA+ naive and CD45RA-negative memory subsets. Material: naive CD4+ T cells sorted from blood. Noted subset: CD45RA+ positively selected. The receptor comes from a woman aged 30 to 39 in good health.

CDR3 in amino acids: CASSAHVQETQYF. CDR3 coding DNA: TGTGCCAGTAGTGCACACGTTCAAGAGACCCAGTACTTC. The chain uses TRBV19 and TRBJ2-5; D remains unclear. This CDR3 spans 13 amino acids. V lost 5 bases and J lost 2, with 9 bases in between. Per the germline V gene, CDR1 is LNHDA and CDR2 is SQIVND (reference sequence).